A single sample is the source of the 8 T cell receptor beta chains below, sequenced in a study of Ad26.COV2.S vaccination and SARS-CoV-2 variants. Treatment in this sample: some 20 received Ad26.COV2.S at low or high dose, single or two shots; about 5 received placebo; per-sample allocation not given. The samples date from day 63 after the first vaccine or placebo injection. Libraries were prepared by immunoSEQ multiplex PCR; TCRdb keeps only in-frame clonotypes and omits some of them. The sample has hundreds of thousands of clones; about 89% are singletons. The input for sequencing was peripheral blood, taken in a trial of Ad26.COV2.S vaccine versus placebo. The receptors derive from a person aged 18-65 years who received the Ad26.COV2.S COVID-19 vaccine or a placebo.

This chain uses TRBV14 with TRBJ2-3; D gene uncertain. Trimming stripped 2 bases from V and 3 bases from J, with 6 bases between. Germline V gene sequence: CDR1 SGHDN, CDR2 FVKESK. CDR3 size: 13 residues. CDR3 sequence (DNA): TGTGCCAGCAGCCAAACCGGGACAGATACGCAGTATTTT. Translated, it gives CASSQTGTDTQYF.

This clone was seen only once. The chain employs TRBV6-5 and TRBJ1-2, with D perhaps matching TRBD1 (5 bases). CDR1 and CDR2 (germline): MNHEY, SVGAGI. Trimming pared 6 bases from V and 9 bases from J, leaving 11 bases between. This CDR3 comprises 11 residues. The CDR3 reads CASRGGDRYTF. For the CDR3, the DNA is TGTGCCAGCAGGGGGGGGGATCGCTACACCTTC.

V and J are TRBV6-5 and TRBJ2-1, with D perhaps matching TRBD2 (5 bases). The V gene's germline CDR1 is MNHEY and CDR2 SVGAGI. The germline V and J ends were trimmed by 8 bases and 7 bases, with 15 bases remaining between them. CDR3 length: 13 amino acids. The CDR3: CASSGRGGNEQFF. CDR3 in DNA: TGTGCCAGCTCTGGACGGGGTGGAAATGAGCAGTTCTTC.

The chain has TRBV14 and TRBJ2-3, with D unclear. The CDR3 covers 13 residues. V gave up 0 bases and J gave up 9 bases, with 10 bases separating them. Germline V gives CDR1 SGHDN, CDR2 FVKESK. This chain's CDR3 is CASSQDLGRTQYF. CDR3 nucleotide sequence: TGTGCCAGCAGCCAAGATCTGGGCAGAACGCAGTATTTT.

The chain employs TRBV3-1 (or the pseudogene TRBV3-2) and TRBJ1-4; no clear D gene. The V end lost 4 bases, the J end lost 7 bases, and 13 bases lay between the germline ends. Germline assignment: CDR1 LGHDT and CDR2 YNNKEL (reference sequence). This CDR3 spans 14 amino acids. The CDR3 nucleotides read TGTGCCAGCAGCCCCCGCGCTTGGGCTGAAAAACTGTTTTTT. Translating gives CASSPRAWAEKLFF.

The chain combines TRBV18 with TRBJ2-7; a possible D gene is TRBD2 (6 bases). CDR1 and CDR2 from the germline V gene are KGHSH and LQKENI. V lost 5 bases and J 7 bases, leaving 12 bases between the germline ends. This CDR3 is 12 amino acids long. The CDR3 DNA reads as TGTGCCAGCTCAGGAGGGGCCGGAGAGCAGTACTTC. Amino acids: CASSGGAGEQYF.

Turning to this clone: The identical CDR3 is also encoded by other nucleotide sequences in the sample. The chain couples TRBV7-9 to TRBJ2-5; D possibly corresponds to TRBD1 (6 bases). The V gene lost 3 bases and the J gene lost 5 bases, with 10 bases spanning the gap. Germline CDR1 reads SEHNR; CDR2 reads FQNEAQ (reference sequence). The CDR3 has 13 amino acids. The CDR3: CASSFRGLETQYF. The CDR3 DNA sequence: TGTGCCAGCAGCTTCAGGGGCTTGGAGACCCAGTACTTC. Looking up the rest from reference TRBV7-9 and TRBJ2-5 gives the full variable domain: DTGVSQNPRHKITKRGQNVTFRCDPISEHNRLYWYRQTLGQGPEFLTYFQNEAQLEKSRLLSDRFSAERPKGSFSTLEIQRTEQGDSAMYLCASSFRGLETQYFGPGTRLLVL.

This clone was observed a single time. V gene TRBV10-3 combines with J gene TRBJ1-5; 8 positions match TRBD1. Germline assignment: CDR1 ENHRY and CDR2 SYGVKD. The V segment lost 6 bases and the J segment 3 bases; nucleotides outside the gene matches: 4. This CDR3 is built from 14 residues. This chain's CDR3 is CAISPDRANQPQHF. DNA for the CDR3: TGTGCCATCAGCCCGGACAGGGCCAATCAGCCCCAGCATTTT.